This T cell receptor (beta chain) was recovered during a study of graft-versus-host responses after intestinal transplantation. Turning to the study itself: Once they had received anti-thymocyte globulin induction, all recipients took tacrolimus and steroids for about 3 years.

Data came from immunoSEQ multiplex PCR; TCRdb stores just in-frame clones and leaves some out. This table has about 7,000 clones, around a third appearing once. This clone came up a few times. The CDR3 spans 13 residues. V shed 4 bases and J shed 7 bases, with 13 bases lying between them. Germline CDR1 reads MNHEY; CDR2 reads SVGAGI. With approximately 200,000 irradiated, violet-dye-labeled stimulator cells, approximately 200,000 CFSE-labeled responder cells were plated. A sort after the reaction isolated proliferating CFSE-low CD3+CD4+ and CD3+CD8+ responders. The rearrangement uses TRBV6-5 and TRBJ1-1, with unresolved D. Source: alloreactive CD8+ T cells from a mixed lymphocyte reaction culture, taken before transplantation. The subset was: CFSE-low proliferating T cells sorted from approximately six-day pre-transplant mixed lymphocyte reaction (GvH or HvG direction). The sequence derives from a human patient who was an organ donor for intestinal transplantation. The CDR3 loop is CASSFTTGFEAFF. The CDR3 DNA follows: TGTGCCAGCAGTTTCACTACGGGTTTTGAAGCTTTCTTT.